This T cell receptor beta chain was sequenced in a study of identifying expanded T cells in peripheral blood. Only in-frame clones appear in the TCRdb table, and some are missing; sequencing was by immunoSEQ multiplex PCR. The sample contains about 82,000 clones, over 85% of which appear only once. The sequence came from a person aged 18 to 70 in good health. Specimen: blood.

The CDR3, as DNA: TGTGCCAGCAGCTCCCTCCTAGGGAACACCGGGGAGCTGTTTTTT. Translated: CASSSLLGNTGELFF. This chain uses TRBV7-2 with TRBJ2-2; D gene unclear. The CDR3 runs to 15 residues. CDR1 SGHTA and CDR2 FQGNSA come from the germline V gene. Trimming removed 4 bases at V and 1 base at J, with 10 bases between.